A single sample is the source of the 3 T cell receptor beta chains below, sequenced in a study of blood T cell repertoires in COVID-19 (dated by TCRdb to about 2020). The library was made by the immunoSEQ multiplex PCR assay. TCRdb holds this immuneACCESS table with in-frame rearrangements only. Some clones are missing; in checked studies, unresolved V genes explain under half, and the rest has no known cause. Within this sample are 100,000 to 120,000 clones, with about 75% of them counted one time only. The leading ten clones occupy 15% to 20% of the sample. Sequencing input: peripheral blood. The receptors here all came from a woman between 65 and 79 years old with acute or convalescent COVID-19.

Note on this clone: The junction differs from germline at one of its ends, possibly a read error. The genes are TRBV7-7 and TRBJ2-1; 10 bases match TRBD2. The CDR3 is 15 residues long. Germline V CDR1 and CDR2: SSHAT, FNYEAQ (reference sequence). The CDR3: CASSLAGASYNEQFF. The CDR3 bases are TGTGCCAGCAGCCTAGCGGGAGCCTCCTACAATGAGCAGTTCTTC. The full variable domain, in which reference TRBV7-7 and TRBJ2-1 provide the parts outside the CDR3, is GAGVSQSPRYKVTKRGQDVTLRCDPISSHATLYWYQQALGQGPEFLTYFNYEAQPDKSGLPSDRFSAERPEGSISTLTIQRTEQRDSAMYRCASSLAGASYNEQFFGPGTRLTVL.

A single count supports this clone. The chain links TRBV5-6 to TRBJ2-1, with 8 positions matching TRBD1. V lost 3 bases, J lost 10 bases, and 3 bases stayed unmatched. This CDR3 is 12 amino acids long. Germline lookup yields CDR1 SGHDT and CDR2 YYEEEE. DNA for the CDR3: TGTGCCAGCAGCTCCCGGACAGGGGAGCAGTTCTTC. This sequence encodes CASSSRTGEQFF. The full variable domain, rest sourced from reference TRBV5-6 and TRBJ2-1, is DAGVTQSPTHLIKTRGQQVTLRCSPKSGHDTVSWYQQALGQGPQFIFQYYEEEERQRGNFPDRFSGHQFPNYSSELNVNALLLGDSALYLCASSSRTGEQFFGPGTRLTVL.

This sequence joins TRBV28 and TRBJ2-3; TRBD2 matches 7 bases. Germline lookup yields CDR1 MDHEN and CDR2 SYDVKM. V lost 5 bases, J lost 3 bases, and 8 bases stayed unmatched. The CDR3 runs 15 residues. The CDR3 spells CASSRTSAGTDTQYF. The CDR3 nucleotides are TGTGCCAGCAGTCGGACTAGTGCGGGAACAGATACGCAGTATTTT.